This TCR beta chain comes out of a study of blood T cell repertoires in COVID-19. Study as a whole: Collection of acute and convalescent COVID-19 samples took place in the United States, Italy and Spain. T cells, B-cell-depleted T cells, or PBMCs provided the cDNA or gDNA that served as material.

The trim removed 3 bases at V and 4 bases at J, leaving 5 bases unmatched. In germline, CDR1 is MDHEN, CDR2 SYDVKM. This CDR3 has 15 amino acids. Participants were aged about 18 to 95 years, lived in 24 US areas, and enrolled virtually. Categorization into cohorts depended on clinical history that participants reported. Here immunoSEQ multiplex PCR was the method, and the copy in TCRdb shows in-frame clones only, minus some. The sample records some 240,000 clones, about 86% being singletons. The sequenced material came from PBMCs or T cells enriched from blood (not recorded which). This TCR was sampled from a young man with acute COVID-19. The rearrangement joins TRBV28 to TRBJ2-1, with TRBD2 matching over 8 bases. The DNA of the CDR3 is TGTGCCAGCAGTTTTACGGCGGGAGGTTACAATGAGCAGTTCTTC. Its protein product is CASSFTAGGYNEQFF.